The 27 T cell receptor beta chains reported below all come from one sample, sequenced in a study of radiation and T cells in renal cell carcinoma. Noted time point: baseline pretreatment blood. Sample treatment: 15 Gy SBRT to primary tumor, nephrectomy 4 weeks later. Clones were sequenced by immunoSEQ multiplex PCR, and TCRdb holds only the in-frame ones, with some missing. The data show 140,000 to 150,000 clones, about 85% seen once. Sample: blood, taken from a patient whose treatment included radiotherapy and nephrectomy. All receptors come from a woman between 70 and 85 years old with renal cell carcinoma.

The chain carries TRBV6-5 and TRBJ2-7; TRBD1 matches at 10 bases. CDR3 length: 15 amino acids. After removal of 8 bases from V and 3 bases from J, the junction contained 10 bases not matched to a gene. The V gene's germline CDR1 is MNHEY and CDR2 SVGAGI. The CDR3, as DNA: TGTGCCAGCTCCTTTTCCCGGGACAGGGGCTACGAGCAGTACTTC. As protein: CASSFSRDRGYEQYF.

The V call is TRBV7-9, the J call TRBJ2-5, with 9 bases matching TRBD2. Trimming removed 1 base from V and 6 bases from J; junction bases left unmatched: 6. CDR3 size: 15 residues. Germline assignment: CDR1 SEHNR and CDR2 FQNEAQ (reference sequence). CDR3 sequence reads: CASSLDPAGGQTQYF. CDR3 DNA sequence: TGTGCCAGCAGCTTAGACCCAGCGGGGGGACAGACCCAGTACTTC.

CDR3 in amino acids: CASSLRQGAQNEQFF. Here the CDR3 DNA reads TGTGCCAGCAGCTTAAGGCAGGGGGCGCAGAATGAGCAGTTCTTC. This chain connects TRBV5-4 to TRBJ2-1, with 8 bases lining up with TRBD1. The germline V gene has CDR1 SGHNT and CDR2 YYREEE (reference sequence). This CDR3 has 15 residues. V trimming: 2 bases; J trimming: 7 bases; junction bases outside the gene matches: 8.

This sequence joins TRBV7-8 and TRBJ1-1; 8 nucleotides line up with TRBD1. The CDR3 runs to 14 residues. After removal of 5 bases from V and 5 bases from J, the junction contained 7 bases not matched to a gene. Germline V gene sequence: CDR1 SGHVS, CDR2 FQNEAQ. As DNA, the CDR3 is TGTGCCAGCAGCCGGGACAGGCAGTGGACTGAAGCTTTCTTT. Encoded protein: CASSRDRQWTEAFF.

The V and J genes are TRBV5-1 and TRBJ2-1; 8 bases match TRBD2. The CDR3 runs 14 residues. The junction had 13 bases not matched to a gene; V was cut back by 7 bases and J by 10 bases. Germline values: CDR1 SGHRS, CDR2 YFSETQ. The CDR3 spells CASHSSGGVYEQFF. The CDR3 DNA reads TGCGCCAGCCACTCGAGCGGGGGAGTCTACGAGCAGTTCTTC.

The chain uses TRBV10-3 and TRBJ2-5; D gene unclear. V was shortened by 1 base and J by 5 bases, with 8 bases between the two germline ends. This CDR3 is built from 13 residues. The V gene's germline CDR1 is ENHRY and CDR2 SYGVKD. The DNA of the CDR3 is TGTGCCATCAGTGAGTTTATCGGGGAGACCCAGTACTTC. This codes for CAISEFIGETQYF.

J is TRBJ2-5 and V is TRBV30; the match to TRBD2 covers 7 bases. The V segment lost 6 bases and the J segment 1 base; nucleotides outside the gene matches: 5. Germline loops: CDR1 GTSNPN, CDR2 SVGIG (reference sequence). The CDR3 is 13 amino acids. The CDR3 protein is CACNPSGQETQYF. CDR3 in DNA: TGTGCCTGCAACCCTAGCGGCCAAGAGACCCAGTACTTC.

The V and J genes are TRBV6-1 and TRBJ1-1, with unresolved D. The CDR3 has 14 residues. The germline CDR1 and CDR2 sequences are MNHNS and SASEGT. The V end was cut by 2 bases, the J end by 4 bases, with 11 bases between. The CDR3 bases are TGTGCCAGCAGTGAAATGGGTTCCGGCACTGAAGCTTTCTTT. Translation: CASSEMGSGTEAFF.

The chain has TRBV28 and TRBJ2-7, with a weak D call TRBD1 (6 bases). The ends were cut back, 7 bases at V and 4 bases at J, with 14 bases in the middle. CDR3 size: 13 residues. CDR1 is MDHEN and CDR2 is SYDVKM in the germline V gene. CDR3 region: CASTSLGAYEQYF. The CDR3 DNA reads TGTGCCAGCACCTCCTTGGGGGCGTACGAGCAGTACTTC.

The chain combines TRBV6-1 with TRBJ2-3; 7 bases fit TRBD1. The CDR3 runs 15 residues. Germline CDR1 reads MNHNS; CDR2 reads SASEGT. V shed 5 bases, J shed 2 bases, and the junction held 7 bases outside the gene matches. The CDR3 DNA sequence: TGTGCCAGCAGTCTCGCTGACAGGGACACAGATACGCAGTATTTT. As protein: CASSLADRDTDTQYF.

The chain combines TRBV19 with TRBJ2-2; D gene uncertain. This CDR3 has 14 residues. CDR1 is LNHDA and CDR2 is SQIVND in the germline V gene (reference sequence). Trimming pared 5 bases from V and 1 base from J, leaving 8 bases between. The CDR3 DNA follows: TGTGCCAGTAGTGTTAAACAGAACACCGGGGAGCTGTTTTTT. Amino acids: CASSVKQNTGELFF.

This clone appeared once. This specimen includes other DNA sequences encoding the same CDR3. This chain joins TRBV9 and TRBJ1-6, with D perhaps matching TRBD1 (6 bases). The CDR3 contains 13 residues. Germline assignment: CDR1 SGDLS and CDR2 YYNGEE. V lost 0 bases and J lost 10, with 8 bases in between. CDR3 sequence (DNA): TGTGCCAGCAGCGTAGCAGGGGACTCACCCCTCCACTTT. It codes for CASSVAGDSPLHF.

The chain couples TRBV13 to TRBJ2-5; 9 bases match TRBD1. Germline loops: CDR1 PRHDT, CDR2 FYEKMQ (reference sequence). Trimming took 4 bases from V and 5 from J; bases not matched to a gene: 11. CDR3 length: 16 residues. CDR3 amino acids: CASSSEGTGFTETQYF. In nucleotides, the CDR3 is TGTGCCAGCAGCTCAGAGGGGACAGGGTTTACCGAGACCCAGTACTTC.

The chain carries TRBV6-5 and TRBJ1-5; 11 nucleotides match TRBD1. V was pared by 2 bases and J by 2 bases, with 2 bases of the junction left unmatched. This CDR3 is built from 16 residues. Per the germline V gene, CDR1 is MNHEY and CDR2 is SVGAGI. In nucleotides, the CDR3 is TGTGCCAGCAGTTACGGGACAGGGGGAGGCAATCAGCCCCAGCATTTT. This sequence encodes CASSYGTGGGNQPQHF.

This rearrangement joins TRBV7-2 to TRBJ2-7; D not certain. Germline assignment: CDR1 SGHTA and CDR2 FQGNSA. Trimming removed 1 base from V and 2 bases from J, with 9 bases in between. The CDR3 has 14 residues. The CDR3 is CASSLGAEAYEQYF. CDR3 sequence (DNA): TGTGCCAGCAGCTTAGGGGCAGAAGCCTACGAGCAGTACTTC.

The gene calls are TRBV10-1 and TRBJ2-2; possibly TRBD1 for D (5 bases). Germline CDR1 reads WNHNN; CDR2 reads SYGVQD (reference sequence). The CDR3 is made up of 13 amino acids. Trimming removed 5 bases from V and 5 bases from J, with 9 bases in between. The CDR3 reads CASSQGGTGELFF. The CDR3 nucleotides read TGCGCCAGCAGTCAGGGTGGGACCGGGGAGCTGTTTTTT.

The rearrangement links TRBV28 to TRBJ1-2, with 12 positions matching TRBD1. The germline CDR1 and CDR2 sequences are MDHEN and SYDVKM. The CDR3 loop spans 15 amino acids. V lost 6 bases and J lost 8; bases outside the gene matches: 10. The CDR3 sequence: CASREGTGGLRGYTF. In DNA, the CDR3 is TGTGCCAGCAGGGAGGGGACAGGGGGCCTTCGGGGCTACACCTTC.

The DNA for the CDR3 is TGTGCCAGCAGGGCTAGCGGGGCTCAAGAGACCCAGTACTTC. This codes for CASRASGAQETQYF. The chain is built from TRBV6-5 and TRBJ2-5; 9 bases align to TRBD2. V lost 6 bases and J lost 2; bases outside the gene matches: 4. Germline V gene sequence: CDR1 MNHEY, CDR2 SVGAGI. CDR3 size: 14 residues.

The CDR3 nucleotides are TGTGCCAGCAGCCCGCAACAGGGAACGAACACTGAAGCTTTCTTT. Its translation: CASSPQQGTNTEAFF. The rearrangement joins TRBV7-3 to TRBJ1-1, with a weak D call TRBD1 (6 bases). Germline V CDR1 and CDR2: SGHTA, FQGTGA. This CDR3 region has 15 residues. V was pared by 5 bases and J by 1 base, with 14 bases between.

The chain recombines TRBV11-3 with TRBJ1-6, with 8 nucleotides matching TRBD1. V dropped 0 bases and J dropped 9; count of bases not matched to a gene: 4. CDR3 length: 15 residues. Germline V gene sequence: CDR1 SGHNT, CDR2 YENEEA. The chain's CDR3 is CASSLDLTGASPLHF. The CDR3, as DNA: TGTGCCAGCAGCTTAGATCTGACAGGGGCTTCACCCCTCCACTTT.

The rearrangement joins TRBV7-9 to TRBJ2-7; 7 bases match TRBD1. The CDR3 sequence is 16 residues long. Trimming removed 6 bases from V and 1 base from J; junction bases left unmatched: 12. Germline V gene lookup returns CDR1 SEHNR and CDR2 FQNEAQ (reference sequence). CDR3 protein: CASSFTPGQKSYEQYF. The DNA for the CDR3 is TGTGCCAGCAGTTTTACACCGGGACAGAAATCCTACGAGCAGTACTTC. Based on the CDR3 plus reference TRBV7-9 and TRBJ2-7, the full variable domain is DTGVSQNPRHKITKRGQNVTFRCDPISEHNRLYWYRQTLGQGPEFLTYFQNEAQLEKSRLLSDRFSAERPKGSFSTLEIQRTEQGDSAMYLCASSFTPGQKSYEQYFGPGTRLTVT.

The chain couples TRBV19 to TRBJ2-7; D unresolved. Trimming removed 5 bases from V and 1 base from J, with 9 bases in between. Per germline, CDR1 LNHDA and CDR2 SQIVND (reference sequence). This CDR3 comprises 13 residues. The DNA of the CDR3 is TGTGCCAGTAGTGGGGTGGGGTCCTACGAGCAGTACTTC. It is translated as CASSGVGSYEQYF.

The chain couples TRBV25-1 to TRBJ1-2; tentative D call: TRBD1 (6 bases). Trimming cost V 10 bases and J 3 bases, with 18 bases left between them. CDR1 is MGHDK and CDR2 is SYGVNS in the germline V gene. CDR3 length equals 14 residues. The CDR3 is CATLLDRVYYGYTF. CDR3 bases: TGTGCCACATTATTGGACAGAGTTTACTATGGCTACACCTTC.

The V call is TRBV19, the J call TRBJ2-1, with D perhaps being TRBD1 or TRBD2 (5 bases each). CDR1 is LNHDA and CDR2 is SQIVND in the germline V gene (reference sequence). The CDR3 has 12 amino acids. V shed 4 bases and J shed 8 bases, with 9 bases lying between them. CDR3 in amino acids: CASSSMGDEQFF. CDR3 DNA: TGTGCCAGTAGTAGCATGGGGGATGAGCAGTTCTTC.

V gene TRBV7-8 combines with J gene TRBJ1-2; 12 bases agree with TRBD1. Trimming cost V 6 bases and J 7 bases; bases outside gene matches: 9. The CDR3 is 15 amino acids. The V gene's germline CDR1 is SGHVS and CDR2 FQNEAQ. CDR3 region: CASSPSRDRGPGYTF. CDR3 in DNA: TGTGCCAGCAGTCCGTCCCGGGACAGGGGGCCTGGCTACACCTTC.

The chain has TRBV5-4 and TRBJ2-3; TRBD2 agrees at 14 bases. J was trimmed by 4 bases and V by 4 bases; bases with no gene match: 17. Germline V lookup: CDR1 SGHNT, CDR2 YYREEE (reference sequence). The CDR3 sequence is 20 residues long. Here the CDR3 DNA reads TGTGCCAGCAGCCCCCTCGGACTAGCGGGGGGATACGCACTTTCAGATACGCAGTATTTT. This translates into CASSPLGLAGGYALSDTQYF.

This rearrangement joins TRBV10-3 to TRBJ2-5; D is possibly TRBD1 (5 bases). The CDR3 spans 11 residues. Trimming removed 6 bases at V and 6 bases at J, with 8 bases between. Per germline, CDR1 ENHRY and CDR2 SYGVKD. The CDR3 region has the DNA TGTGCCATCAGGGACACCAAGACCCAGTACTTC. Its protein is CAIRDTKTQYF.